This T cell receptor beta chain came from a study of T cells after yellow fever vaccination. Using its own MiXCR run on the 5' RACE reads, TCRdb lists one record per CDR3 protein. The sample has 600,000 to 750,000 distinct CDR3 sequences, over 9% seen once. As concerns this clonotype: This may be a read error: a much more frequent sequence differs by one nucleotide.

The CDR3 totals 16 residues. CDR1 MDHEN and CDR2 SYDVKM come from the germline V gene. The source was PBMCs, collected on the day of the yellow fever booster vaccination. This receptor was obtained from a man aged 30 to 45 who received the YFV17D yellow fever vaccine. This chain links TRBV28 with TRBJ2-2; 8 nucleotides align to TRBD2. The CDR3 region has the DNA TGTTCCAGCAAAACGGGGGGGGCGGAGAACACCGGGGAGCTGTTTTTT. This translates into CSSKTGGAENTGELFF.